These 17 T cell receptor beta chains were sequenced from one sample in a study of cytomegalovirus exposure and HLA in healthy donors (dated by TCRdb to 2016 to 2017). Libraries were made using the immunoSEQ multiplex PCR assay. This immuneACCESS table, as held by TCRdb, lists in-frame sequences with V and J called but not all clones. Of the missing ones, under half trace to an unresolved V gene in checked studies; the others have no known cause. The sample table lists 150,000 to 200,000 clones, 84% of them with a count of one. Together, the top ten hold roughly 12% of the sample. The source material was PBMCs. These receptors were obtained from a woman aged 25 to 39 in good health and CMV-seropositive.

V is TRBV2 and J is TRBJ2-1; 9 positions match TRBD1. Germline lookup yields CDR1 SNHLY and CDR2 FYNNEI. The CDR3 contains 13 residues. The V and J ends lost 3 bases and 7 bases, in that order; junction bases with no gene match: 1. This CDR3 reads CASSEGTGNEQFF. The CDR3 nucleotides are TGTGCCAGCAGTGAGGGGACAGGGAATGAGCAGTTCTTC.

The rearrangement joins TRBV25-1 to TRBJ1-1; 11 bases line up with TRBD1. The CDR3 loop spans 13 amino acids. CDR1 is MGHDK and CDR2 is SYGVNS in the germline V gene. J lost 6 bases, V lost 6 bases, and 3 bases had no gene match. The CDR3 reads CASRDRGLAEAFF. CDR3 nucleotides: TGTGCCAGCAGGGACAGGGGGCTCGCTGAAGCTTTCTTT. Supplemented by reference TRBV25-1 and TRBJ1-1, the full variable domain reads EADIYQTPRYLVIGTGKKITLECSQTMGHDKMYWYQQDPGMELHLIHYSYGVNSTEKGDLSSESTVSRIRTEHFPLTLESARPSHTSQYLCASRDRGLAEAFFGQGTRLTVV.

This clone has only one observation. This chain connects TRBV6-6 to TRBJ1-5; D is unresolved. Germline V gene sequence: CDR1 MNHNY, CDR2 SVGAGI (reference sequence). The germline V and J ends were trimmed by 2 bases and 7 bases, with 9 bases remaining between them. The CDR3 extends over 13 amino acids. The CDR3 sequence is CASSYGGRQPQHF. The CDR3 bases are TGTGCCAGCAGTTACGGCGGCCGGCAGCCCCAGCATTTT.

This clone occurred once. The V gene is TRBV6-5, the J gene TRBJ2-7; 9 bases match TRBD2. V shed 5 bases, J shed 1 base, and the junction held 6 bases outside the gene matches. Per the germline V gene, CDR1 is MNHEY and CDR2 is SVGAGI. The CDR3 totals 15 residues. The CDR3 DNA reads TGTGCCAGCAGTGGCGCGGGAGGGCCTTCCTACGAGCAGTACTTC. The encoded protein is CASSGAGGPSYEQYF.

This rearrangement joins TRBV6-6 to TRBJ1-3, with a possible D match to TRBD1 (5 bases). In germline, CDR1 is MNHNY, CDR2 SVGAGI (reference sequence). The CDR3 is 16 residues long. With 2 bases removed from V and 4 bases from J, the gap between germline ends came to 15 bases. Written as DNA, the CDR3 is TGTGCCAGCAGTTACGTCCATGACAGCACCGGAAACACCATATATTTT. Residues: CASSYVHDSTGNTIYF.

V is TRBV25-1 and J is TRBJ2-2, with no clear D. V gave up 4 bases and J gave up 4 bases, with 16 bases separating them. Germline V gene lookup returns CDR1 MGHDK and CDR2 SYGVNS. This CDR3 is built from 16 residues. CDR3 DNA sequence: TGTGCCAGCAGTGGGGCCCGGTCTTATCGCACCGGGGAGCTGTTTTTT. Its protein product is CASSGARSYRTGELFF.

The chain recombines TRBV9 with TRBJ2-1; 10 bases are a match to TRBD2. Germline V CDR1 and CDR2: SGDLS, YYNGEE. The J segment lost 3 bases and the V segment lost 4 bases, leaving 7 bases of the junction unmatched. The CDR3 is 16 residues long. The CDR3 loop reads CASSQAGTSDYNEQFF. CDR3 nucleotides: TGTGCCAGCAGCCAGGCGGGGACTAGCGACTACAATGAGCAGTTCTTC.

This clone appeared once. The CDR3 DNA follows: TGTGCCACCAGGGATAGGGGGCTAGGAAACACCATATATTTT. Its protein is CATRDRGLGNTIYF. The chain is built from TRBV15 and TRBJ1-3, with TRBD1 matching over 7 bases. The CDR3 runs 14 residues. V shed 6 bases and J 4 bases; nucleotides not matched to a gene: 6. The germline CDR1 and CDR2 sequences are LNHNV and YYDKDF (reference sequence). The whole variable domain, remainder taken from reference TRBV15 and TRBJ1-3, is DAMVIQNPRYQVTQFGKPVTLSCSQTLNHNVMYWYQQKSSQAPKLLFHYYDKDFNNEADTPDNFQSRRPNTSFCFLDIRSPGLGDTAMYLCATRDRGLGNTIYFGEGSWLTVV.

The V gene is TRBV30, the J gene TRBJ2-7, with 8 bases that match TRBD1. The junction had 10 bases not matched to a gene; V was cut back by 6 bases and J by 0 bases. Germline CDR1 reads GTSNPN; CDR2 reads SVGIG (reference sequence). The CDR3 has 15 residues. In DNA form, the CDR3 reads TGTGCCTGCTTTCGGTCTGGACAGGGCTCCTACGAGCAGTACTTC. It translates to CACFRSGQGSYEQYF.

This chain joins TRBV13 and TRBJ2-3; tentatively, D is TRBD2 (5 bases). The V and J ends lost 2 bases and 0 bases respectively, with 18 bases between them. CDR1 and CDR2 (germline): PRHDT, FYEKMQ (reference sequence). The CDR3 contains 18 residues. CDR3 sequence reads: CASSLTGLLLSSTDTQYF. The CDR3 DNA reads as TGTGCCAGCAGCTTAACCGGACTTCTACTATCTAGCACAGATACGCAGTATTTT.

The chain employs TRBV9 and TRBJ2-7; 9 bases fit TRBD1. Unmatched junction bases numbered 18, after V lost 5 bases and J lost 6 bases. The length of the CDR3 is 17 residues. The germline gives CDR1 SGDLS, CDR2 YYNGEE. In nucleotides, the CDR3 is TGTGCCAGCAGTCCCCAGGCGGCACAGGGGGCCTGTCTCGAGCAGTACTTC. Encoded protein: CASSPQAAQGACLEQYF.

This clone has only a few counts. For the CDR3, the DNA is TGTGCCAGCAGCCCGGATCTGGGTGTCGGGGTGTACGAGCAGTACTTC. Residues: CASSPDLGVGVYEQYF. The V call is TRBV5-8, the J call TRBJ2-7, with D possibly matching TRBD2 (5 bases). Germline CDR1 and CDR2: SGHTS and YDEGEE. The CDR3 contains 16 residues. Trimming pared 4 bases from V and 4 bases from J, leaving 21 bases between.

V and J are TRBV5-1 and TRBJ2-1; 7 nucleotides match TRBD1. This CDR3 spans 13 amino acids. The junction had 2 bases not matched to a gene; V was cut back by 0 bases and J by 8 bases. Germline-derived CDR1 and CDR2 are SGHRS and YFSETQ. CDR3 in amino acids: CASSLVTGHEQFF. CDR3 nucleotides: TGCGCCAGCAGCTTGGTGACAGGGCATGAGCAGTTCTTC.

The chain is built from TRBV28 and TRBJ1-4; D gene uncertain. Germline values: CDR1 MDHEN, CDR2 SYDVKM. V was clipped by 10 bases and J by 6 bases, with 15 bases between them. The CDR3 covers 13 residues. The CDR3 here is CATLHRVHEKLFF. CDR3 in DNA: TGTGCCACCCTACACCGGGTCCATGAAAAACTGTTTTTT.

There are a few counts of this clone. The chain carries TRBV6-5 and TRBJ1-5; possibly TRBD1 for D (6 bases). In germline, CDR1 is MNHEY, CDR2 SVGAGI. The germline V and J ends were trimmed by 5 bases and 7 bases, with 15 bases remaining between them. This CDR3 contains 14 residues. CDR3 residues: CASSRTGLRQPQHF. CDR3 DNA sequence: TGTGCCAGCAGTCGCACAGGGTTGCGGCAGCCCCAGCATTTT.

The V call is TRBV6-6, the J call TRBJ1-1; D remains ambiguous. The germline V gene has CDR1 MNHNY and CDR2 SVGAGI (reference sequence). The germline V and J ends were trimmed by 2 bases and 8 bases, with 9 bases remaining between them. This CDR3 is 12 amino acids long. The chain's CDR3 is CASSYHINEAFF. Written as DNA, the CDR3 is TGTGCCAGCAGTTACCACATTAACGAAGCTTTCTTT.

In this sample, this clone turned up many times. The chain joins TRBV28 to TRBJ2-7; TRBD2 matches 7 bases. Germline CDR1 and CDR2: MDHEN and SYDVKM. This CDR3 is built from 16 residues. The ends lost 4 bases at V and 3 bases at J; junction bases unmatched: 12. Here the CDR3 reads CASSSPFRGESYEQYF. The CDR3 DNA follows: TGTGCCAGCAGTTCCCCCTTCCGGGGGGAAAGCTACGAGCAGTACTTC. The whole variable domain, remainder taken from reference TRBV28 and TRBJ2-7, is DVKVTQSSRYLVKRTGEKVFLECVQDMDHENMFWYRQDPGLGLRLIYFSYDVKMKEKGDIPEGYSVSREKKERFSLILESASTNQTSMYLCASSSPFRGESYEQYFGPGTRLTVT.